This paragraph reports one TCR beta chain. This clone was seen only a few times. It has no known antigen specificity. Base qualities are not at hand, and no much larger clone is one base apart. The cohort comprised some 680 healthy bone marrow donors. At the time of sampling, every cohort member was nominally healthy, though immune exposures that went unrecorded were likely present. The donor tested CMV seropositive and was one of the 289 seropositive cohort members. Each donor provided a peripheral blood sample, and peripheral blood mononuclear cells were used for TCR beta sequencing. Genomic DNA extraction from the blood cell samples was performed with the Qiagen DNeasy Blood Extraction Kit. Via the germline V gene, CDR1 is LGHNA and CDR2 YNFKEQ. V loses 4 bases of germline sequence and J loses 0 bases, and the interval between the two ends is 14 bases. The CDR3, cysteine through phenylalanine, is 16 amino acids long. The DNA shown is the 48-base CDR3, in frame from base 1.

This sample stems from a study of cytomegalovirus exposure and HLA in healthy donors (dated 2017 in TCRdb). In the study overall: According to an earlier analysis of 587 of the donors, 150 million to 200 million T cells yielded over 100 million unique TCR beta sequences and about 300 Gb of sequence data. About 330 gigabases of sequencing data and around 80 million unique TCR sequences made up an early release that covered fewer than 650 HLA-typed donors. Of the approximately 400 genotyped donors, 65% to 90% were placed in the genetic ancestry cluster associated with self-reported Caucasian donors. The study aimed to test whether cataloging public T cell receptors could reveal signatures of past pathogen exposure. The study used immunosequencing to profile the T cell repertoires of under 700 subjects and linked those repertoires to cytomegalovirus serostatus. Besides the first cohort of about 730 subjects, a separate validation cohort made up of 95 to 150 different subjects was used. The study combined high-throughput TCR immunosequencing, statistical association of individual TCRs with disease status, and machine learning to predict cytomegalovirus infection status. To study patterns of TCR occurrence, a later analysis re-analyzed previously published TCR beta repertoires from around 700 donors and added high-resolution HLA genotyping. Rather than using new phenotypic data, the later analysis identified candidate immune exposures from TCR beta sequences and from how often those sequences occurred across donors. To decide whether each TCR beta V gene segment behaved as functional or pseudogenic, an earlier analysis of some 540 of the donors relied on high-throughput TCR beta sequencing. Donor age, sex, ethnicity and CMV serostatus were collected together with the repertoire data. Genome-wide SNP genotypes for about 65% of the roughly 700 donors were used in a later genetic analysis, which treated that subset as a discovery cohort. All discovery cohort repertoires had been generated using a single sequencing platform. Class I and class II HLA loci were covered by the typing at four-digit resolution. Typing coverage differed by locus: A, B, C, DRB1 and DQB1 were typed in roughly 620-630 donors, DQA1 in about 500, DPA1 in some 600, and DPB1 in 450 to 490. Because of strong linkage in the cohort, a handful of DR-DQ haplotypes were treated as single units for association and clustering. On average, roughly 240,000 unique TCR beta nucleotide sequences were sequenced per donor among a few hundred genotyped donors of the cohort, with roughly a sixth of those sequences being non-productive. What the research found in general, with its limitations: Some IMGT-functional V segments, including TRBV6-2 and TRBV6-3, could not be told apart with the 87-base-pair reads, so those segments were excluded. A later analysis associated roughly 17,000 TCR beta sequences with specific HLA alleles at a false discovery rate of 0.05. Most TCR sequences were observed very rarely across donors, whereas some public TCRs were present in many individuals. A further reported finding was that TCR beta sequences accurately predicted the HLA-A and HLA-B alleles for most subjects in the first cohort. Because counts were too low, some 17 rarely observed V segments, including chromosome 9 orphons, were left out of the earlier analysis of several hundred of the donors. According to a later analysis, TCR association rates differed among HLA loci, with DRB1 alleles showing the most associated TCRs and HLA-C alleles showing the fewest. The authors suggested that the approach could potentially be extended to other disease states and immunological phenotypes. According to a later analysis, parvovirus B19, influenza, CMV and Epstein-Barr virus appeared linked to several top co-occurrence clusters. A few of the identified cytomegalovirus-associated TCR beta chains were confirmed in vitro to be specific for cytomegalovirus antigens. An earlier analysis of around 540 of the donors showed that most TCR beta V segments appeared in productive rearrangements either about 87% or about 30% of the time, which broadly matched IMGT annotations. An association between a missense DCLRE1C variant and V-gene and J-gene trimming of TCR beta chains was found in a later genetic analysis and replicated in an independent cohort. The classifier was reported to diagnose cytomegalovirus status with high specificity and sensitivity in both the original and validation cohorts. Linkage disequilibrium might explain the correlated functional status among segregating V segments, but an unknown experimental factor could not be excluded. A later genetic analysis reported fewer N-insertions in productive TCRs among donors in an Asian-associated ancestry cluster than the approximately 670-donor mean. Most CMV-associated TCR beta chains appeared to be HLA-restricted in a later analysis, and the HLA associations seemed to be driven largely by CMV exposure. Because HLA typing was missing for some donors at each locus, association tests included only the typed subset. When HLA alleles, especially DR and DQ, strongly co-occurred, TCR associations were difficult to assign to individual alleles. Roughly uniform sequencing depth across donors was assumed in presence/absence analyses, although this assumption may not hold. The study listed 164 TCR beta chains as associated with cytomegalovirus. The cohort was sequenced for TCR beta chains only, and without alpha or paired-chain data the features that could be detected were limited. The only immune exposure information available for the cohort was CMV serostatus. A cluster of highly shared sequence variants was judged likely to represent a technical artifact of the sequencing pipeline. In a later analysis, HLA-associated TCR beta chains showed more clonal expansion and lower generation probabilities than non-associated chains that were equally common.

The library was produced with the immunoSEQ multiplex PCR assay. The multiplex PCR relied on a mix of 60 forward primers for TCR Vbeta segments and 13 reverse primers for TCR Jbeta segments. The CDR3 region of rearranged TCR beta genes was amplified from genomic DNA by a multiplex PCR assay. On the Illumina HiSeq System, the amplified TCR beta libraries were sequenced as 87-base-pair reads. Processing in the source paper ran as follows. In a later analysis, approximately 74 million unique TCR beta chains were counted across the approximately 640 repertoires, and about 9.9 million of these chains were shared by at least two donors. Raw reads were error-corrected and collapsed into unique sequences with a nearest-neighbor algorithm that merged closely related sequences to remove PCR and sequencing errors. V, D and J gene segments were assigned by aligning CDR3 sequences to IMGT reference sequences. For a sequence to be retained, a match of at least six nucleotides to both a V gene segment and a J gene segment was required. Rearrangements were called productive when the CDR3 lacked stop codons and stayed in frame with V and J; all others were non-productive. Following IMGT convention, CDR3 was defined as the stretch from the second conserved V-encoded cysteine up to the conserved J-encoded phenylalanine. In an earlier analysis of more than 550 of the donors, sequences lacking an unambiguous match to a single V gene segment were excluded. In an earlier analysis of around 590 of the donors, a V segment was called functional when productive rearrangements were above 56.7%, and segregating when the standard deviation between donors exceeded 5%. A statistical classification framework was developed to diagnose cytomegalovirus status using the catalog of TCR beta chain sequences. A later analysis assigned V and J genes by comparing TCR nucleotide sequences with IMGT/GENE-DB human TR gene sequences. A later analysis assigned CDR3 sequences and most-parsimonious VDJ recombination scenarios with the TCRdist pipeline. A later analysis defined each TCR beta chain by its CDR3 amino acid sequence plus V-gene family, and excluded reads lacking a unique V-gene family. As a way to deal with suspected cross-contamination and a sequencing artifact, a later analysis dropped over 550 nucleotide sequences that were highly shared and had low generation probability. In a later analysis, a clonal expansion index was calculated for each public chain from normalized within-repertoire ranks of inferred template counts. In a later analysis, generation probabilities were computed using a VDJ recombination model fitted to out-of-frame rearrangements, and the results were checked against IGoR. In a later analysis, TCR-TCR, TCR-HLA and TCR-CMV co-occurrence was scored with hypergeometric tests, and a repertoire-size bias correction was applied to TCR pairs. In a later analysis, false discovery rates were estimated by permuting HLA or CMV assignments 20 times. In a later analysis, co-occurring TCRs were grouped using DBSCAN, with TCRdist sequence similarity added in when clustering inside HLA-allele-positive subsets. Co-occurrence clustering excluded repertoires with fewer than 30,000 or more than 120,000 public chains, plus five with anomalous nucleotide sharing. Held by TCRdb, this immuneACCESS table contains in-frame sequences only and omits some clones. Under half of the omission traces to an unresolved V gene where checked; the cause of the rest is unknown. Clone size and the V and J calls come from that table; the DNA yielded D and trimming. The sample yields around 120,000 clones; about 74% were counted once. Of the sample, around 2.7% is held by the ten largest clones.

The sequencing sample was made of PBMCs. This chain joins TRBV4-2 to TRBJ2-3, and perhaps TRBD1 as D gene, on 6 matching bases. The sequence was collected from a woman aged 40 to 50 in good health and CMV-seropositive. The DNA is TGTGCCAGCAGCCCTCGACAGGCGTCTAGCACAGATACGCAGTATTTT. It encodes CASSPRQASSTDTQYF.